This T cell receptor (beta chain) originates from a study of control samples from healthy donors and cancer patients. CDR1 and CDR2 from the germline V gene are GTSNPN and SVGIG (reference sequence). The ends lost 1 base at V and 6 bases at J; junction bases unmatched: 10. The CDR3 runs 16 residues. TCRdb's copy holds only in-frame clones and misses some; the assay was immunoSEQ multiplex PCR. The repertoire holds 120,000 or so clones, with more than 75% as singletons. V and J are TRBV30 and TRBJ2-1; TRBD2 matches 9 bases. This clonotype was obtained from a woman in her sixties with lung cancer. Sequenced: PBMCs. CDR3 in amino acids: CAWSAGGGRVSNEQFF. The DNA of the CDR3 is TGTGCCTGGAGTGCGGGAGGCGGGAGGGTGAGCAATGAGCAGTTCTTC.